The clone carrying this T cell receptor (beta chain) was seen once. Original handling: Amplification from reference gene primers served as the basis for estimated nucleated cell counts. TCRdb keeps only in-frame clones here, not all; method: immunoSEQ multiplex PCR. The V and J calls and the clone size are those of that table, but D and trimming were determined from the DNA. Of around 160,000 clones listed, approximately 81% are singletons. This sample was included in a study of blood T cell repertoires in COVID-19. Study as a whole: Acute and convalescent COVID-19 specimens originated in the United States, Italy and Spain. T cells, B-cell-depleted T cells, or PBMCs supplied cDNA or gDNA.

Trimming cost V 3 bases and J 4 bases; bases outside gene matches: 0. CDR3 length: 12 amino acids. Germline V gene sequence: CDR1 ENHRY, CDR2 SYGVKD. This TCR derives from a human donor in a cohort sampled during active COVID-19. Material: peripheral blood. V gene TRBV10-3 combines with J gene TRBJ2-7; 7 bases are shared with TRBD1. The CDR3 loop is CAISEQGYEQYF. In DNA, the CDR3 is TGTGCCATCAGTGAACAGGGGTACGAGCAGTACTTC.